The 20 T cell receptor beta chains below were found in one sample sequenced in a study of cytomegalovirus exposure and HLA in healthy donors. It was with 60 Vbeta and 13 Jbeta primers that the PCR ran. Only in-frame clones appear in the TCRdb table, and some are missing; sequencing was by immunoSEQ multiplex PCR. The sample contains 130,000 or so clones, about four fifths of which appear only once. The specimen was PBMCs. These receptors all come from a man younger than 45 in good health and CMV-seronegative.

V is TRBV6-6 and J is TRBJ2-7; 8 nucleotides line up with TRBD1. Germline V gives CDR1 MNHNY, CDR2 SVGAGI (reference sequence). The junction had 7 bases not matched to a gene; V was cut back by 0 bases and J by 6 bases. The CDR3 sequence is 15 residues long. DNA for the CDR3: TGTGCCAGCAGTTACTCGCCCCAGGGGGCGACCGAGCAGTACTTC. Translation: CASSYSPQGATEQYF.

This sequence joins TRBV7-2 and TRBJ1-2; TRBD1 matches 8 bases. Germline-derived CDR1 and CDR2 are SGHTA and FQGNSA. The CDR3 is 16 amino acids. V was pared by 5 bases and J by 7 bases, with 15 bases of the junction left unmatched. The CDR3 reads CASSPGRAGGGTGYTF. CDR3 sequence (DNA): TGTGCCAGCAGCCCCGGCCGGGCAGGGGGCGGGACTGGCTACACCTTC.

Of note for this clone: Other DNA sequences in this specimen translate into the identical CDR3. The chain links TRBV7-9 to TRBJ2-2; 10 bases match TRBD1. V shed 2 bases, J shed 4 bases, and the junction held 4 bases outside the gene matches. Germline loops: CDR1 SEHNR, CDR2 FQNEAQ (reference sequence). The CDR3 totals 16 residues. The CDR3, as DNA: TGTGCCAGCAGCTTATCGGACAGGGGGGGCACCGGGGAGCTGTTTTTT. Protein: CASSLSDRGGTGELFF. Supplemented by reference TRBV7-9 and TRBJ2-2, the full variable domain reads DTGVSQNPRHKITKRGQNVTFRCDPISEHNRLYWYRQTLGQGPEFLTYFQNEAQLEKSRLLSDRFSAERPKGSFSTLEIQRTEQGDSAMYLCASSLSDRGGTGELFFGEGSRLTVL.

V is TRBV19 and J is TRBJ1-3; D gene uncertain. Germline CDR1 reads LNHDA; CDR2 reads SQIVND (reference sequence). This CDR3 has 14 residues. With 3 bases removed from V and 2 bases from J, the gap between germline ends came to 8 bases. The DNA of the CDR3 is TGTGCCAGTAGTATTTCGGGGACTGGAAACACCATATATTTT. Translation: CASSISGTGNTIYF.

V and J are TRBV6-5 and TRBJ2-5, with D possibly matching TRBD1 (6 bases). The end of the DNA aligns better with TRBJ2-7, so the J call may be wrong. CDR1 is MNHEY, CDR2 SVGAGI, per germline. CDR3 length equals 14 residues. The CDR3 is CASSTRTASYEQYF. The DNA for the CDR3 is TGTGCCAGCAGTACAAGGACAGCATCCTACGAGCAGTACTTC.

V gene TRBV5-6 combines with J gene TRBJ1-6; 9 bases fit TRBD1. CDR3 length: 15 residues. V was clipped by 4 bases and J by 8 bases; unmatched bases: 7. The germline gives CDR1 SGHDT, CDR2 YYEEEE. CDR3 sequence reads: CASSRKQGADSPLHF. CDR3 nucleotides: TGTGCCAGCAGCCGGAAACAGGGGGCGGATTCACCCCTCCACTTT.

This clone appeared a few times. The chain recombines TRBV2 with TRBJ2-1; 12 nucleotides agree with TRBD2. The CDR3 consists of 15 residues. V trimming: 6 bases; J trimming: 8 bases; junction bases outside the gene matches: 8. Germline V gene lookup returns CDR1 SNHLY and CDR2 FYNNEI. The CDR3 loop reads CASRGPSGGADEQFF. CDR3 coding DNA: TGTGCCAGCAGGGGACCTAGCGGGGGGGCGGATGAGCAGTTCTTC. Full variable domain (rest looked up from reference TRBV2 and TRBJ2-1): EPEVTQTPSHQVTQMGQEVILRCVPISNHLYFYWYRQILGQKVEFLVSFYNNEISEKSEIFDDQFSVERPDGSNFTLKIRSTKLEDSAMYFCASRGPSGGADEQFFGPGTRLTVL.

V usage is TRBV29-1 and J usage is TRBJ1-2; perhaps TRBD1 as D (6 bases). Germline V CDR1 and CDR2: SQVTM, ANQGSEA. The V and J ends lost 6 bases and 2 bases respectively, with 10 bases between them. There are 12 residues in the CDR3. This CDR3 reads CSVSGQNYGYTF. In nucleotides, the CDR3 is TGCAGCGTCTCCGGACAGAACTATGGCTACACCTTC.

This chain uses TRBV5-1 with TRBJ2-7, with D hard to call. V was pared by 3 bases and J by 2 bases, with 9 bases between. This CDR3 has 13 amino acids. CDR1 and CDR2 from the germline V gene are SGHRS and YFSETQ. This CDR3 reads CASSSGSAYEQYF. DNA for the CDR3: TGCGCCAGCAGCTCCGGGTCAGCCTACGAGCAGTACTTC.

The V and J genes are TRBV4-1 and TRBJ2-1; D is ambiguous. The V end was cut by 0 bases, the J end by 10 bases, with 7 bases between. The CDR3 is 12 residues long. CDR1 and CDR2 (germline): MGHRA, YSYEKL. The CDR3 bases are TGCGCCAGCAGCCAAGACGGAGTGGAGCAGTTCTTC. Translation: CASSQDGVEQFF.

The chain links TRBV4-3 to TRBJ1-4; D is undetermined. Looked up from germline, CDR1 is LGHNA and CDR2 is YSLEER. CDR3 length equals 13 residues. V dropped 4 bases and J dropped 8 bases, with 11 bases sitting between them. The CDR3 DNA reads TGCGCCAGCAGCCTCCGGGGAGAGGAAAAACTGTTTTTT. Translated: CASSLRGEEKLFF.

This chain links TRBV27 with TRBJ1-2, with 8 bases lining up with TRBD1. Germline lookup yields CDR1 MNHEY and CDR2 SMNVEV (reference sequence). J was trimmed by 4 bases and V by 6 bases; bases with no gene match: 7. There are 14 residues in the CDR3. CDR3 bases: TGTGCCAGCAGGCCGACAGGGGCACTCTATGGCTACACCTTC. It yields the protein CASRPTGALYGYTF.

The J gene is TRBJ2-3, the V gene TRBV7-2, with D perhaps matching TRBD2 (6 bases). The germline CDR1 and CDR2 sequences are SGHTA and FQGNSA. The CDR3 covers 15 residues. V lost 1 base and J lost 4, with 12 bases in between. CDR3 region: CASSLVMWGADTQYF. CDR3 bases: TGTGCCAGCAGCTTAGTTATGTGGGGGGCAGATACGCAGTATTTT.

The genes are TRBV15 and TRBJ1-4; no clear D gene. The V gene lost 0 bases and the J gene lost 1 base, with 9 bases spanning the gap. Per germline, CDR1 LNHNV and CDR2 YYDKDF (reference sequence). The CDR3 contains 16 residues. Written as DNA, the CDR3 is TGTGCCACCAGCAGAGATCTGACTCTAACTAATGAAAAACTGTTTTTT. It codes for CATSRDLTLTNEKLFF.

This chain joins TRBV6-1 and TRBJ1-2, with D unclear. The CDR3 contains 12 residues. Germline CDR1 reads MNHNS; CDR2 reads SASEGT. Trimming removed 11 bases at V and 1 base at J, with 11 bases between. The CDR3 region has the DNA TGTGCCGGCCTAGTGAATAACTATGGCTACACCTTC. Translation gives CAGLVNNYGYTF.

The V gene is TRBV18, the J gene TRBJ1-4, with D unclear. The CDR3 has 14 residues. The V end lost 6 bases, the J end lost 8 bases, and 16 bases lay between the germline ends. The germline V gene encodes CDR1 KGHSH and CDR2 LQKENI. The CDR3 loop reads CASSETASSEKLFF. Here the CDR3 DNA reads TGTGCCAGCTCCGAGACTGCAAGTTCCGAAAAACTGTTTTTT.

This rearrangement joins TRBV6-6 to TRBJ1-2; the match to TRBD1 covers 8 bases. Germline V gene sequence: CDR1 MNHNY, CDR2 SVGAGI (reference sequence). This CDR3 is 15 amino acids long. V shed 6 bases and J 5 bases; nucleotides not matched to a gene: 11. CDR3 amino acids: CASSRAGQGFYGYTF. DNA of the CDR3: TGTGCCAGCAGCCGAGCTGGACAGGGCTTTTATGGCTACACCTTC.

The table lists this clone with a count of one. The rearrangement joins TRBV5-4 to TRBJ1-1; D gene uncertain. V lost 0 bases to trimming and J lost 0 bases, with 12 bases between them. Germline-derived CDR1 and CDR2 are SGHNT and YYREEE (reference sequence). This CDR3 comprises 16 residues. Here the CDR3 DNA reads TGTGCCAGCAGCTTGGGTGTGTCGGCGGTGAACACTGAAGCTTTCTTT. Amino acid sequence: CASSLGVSAVNTEAFF.

This rearrangement joins TRBV4-3 to TRBJ2-3, with a weak D call TRBD2 (6 bases). V lost 0 bases to trimming and J lost 3 bases, with 16 bases between them. This CDR3 comprises 17 residues. Germline CDR1 is LGHNA and CDR2 is YSLEER. This chain's CDR3 is CASSQDLLAQSTDTQYF. The CDR3 DNA reads TGCGCCAGCAGCCAAGATCTTCTAGCGCAAAGTACAGATACGCAGTATTTT.

V gene TRBV7-2 combines with J gene TRBJ1-3, with TRBD1 as a possible D gene (5 bases). CDR1 is SGHTA, CDR2 FQGNSA, per germline. The ends were cut back, 2 bases at V and 1 base at J, with 9 bases in the middle. This CDR3 spans 15 amino acids. The CDR3 sequence is CASSLSPGSGNTIYF. The CDR3 nucleotides are TGTGCCAGCAGCTTATCTCCAGGGTCTGGAAACACCATATATTTT.